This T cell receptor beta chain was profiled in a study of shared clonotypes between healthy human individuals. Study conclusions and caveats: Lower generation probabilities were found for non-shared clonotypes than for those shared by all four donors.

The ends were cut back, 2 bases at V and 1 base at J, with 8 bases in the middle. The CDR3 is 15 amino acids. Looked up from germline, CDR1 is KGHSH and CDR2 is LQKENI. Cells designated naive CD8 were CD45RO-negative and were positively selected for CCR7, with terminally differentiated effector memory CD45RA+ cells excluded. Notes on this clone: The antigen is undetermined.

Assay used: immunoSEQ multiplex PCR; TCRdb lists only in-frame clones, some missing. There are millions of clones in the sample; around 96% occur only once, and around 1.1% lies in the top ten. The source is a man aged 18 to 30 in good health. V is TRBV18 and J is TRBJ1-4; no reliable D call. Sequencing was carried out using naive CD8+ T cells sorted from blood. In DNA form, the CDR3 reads TGTGCCAGCTCACCATGGGCCAGAACTAATGAAAAACTGTTTTTT. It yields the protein CASSPWARTNEKLFF.